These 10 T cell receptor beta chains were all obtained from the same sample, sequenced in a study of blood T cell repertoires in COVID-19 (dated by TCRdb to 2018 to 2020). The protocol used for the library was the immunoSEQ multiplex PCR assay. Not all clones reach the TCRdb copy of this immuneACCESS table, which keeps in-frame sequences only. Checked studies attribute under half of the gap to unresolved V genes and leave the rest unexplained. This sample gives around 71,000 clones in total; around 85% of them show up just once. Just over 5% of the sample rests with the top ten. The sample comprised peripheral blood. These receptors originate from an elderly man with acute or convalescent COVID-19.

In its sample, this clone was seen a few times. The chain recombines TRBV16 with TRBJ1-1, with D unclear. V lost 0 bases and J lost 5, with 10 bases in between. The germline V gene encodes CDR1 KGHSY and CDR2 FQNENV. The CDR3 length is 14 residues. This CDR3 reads CASSQSLGRTEAFF. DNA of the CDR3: TGTGCCAGCAGCCAATCTCTAGGTCGTACTGAAGCTTTCTTT.

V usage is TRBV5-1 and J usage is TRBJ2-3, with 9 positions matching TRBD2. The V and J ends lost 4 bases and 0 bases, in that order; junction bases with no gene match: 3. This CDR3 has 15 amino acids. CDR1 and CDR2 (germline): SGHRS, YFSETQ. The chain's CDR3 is CASSLTSGSTDTQYF. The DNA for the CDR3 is TGCGCCAGCAGCCTGACTAGCGGTAGCACAGATACGCAGTATTTT.

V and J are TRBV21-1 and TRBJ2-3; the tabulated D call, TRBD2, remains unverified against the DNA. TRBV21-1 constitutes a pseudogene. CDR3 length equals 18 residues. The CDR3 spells CASSRTSGRAVGTDTQYF. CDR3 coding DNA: TGTGCCAGCAGTCGGACTAGCGGGAGGGCCGTGGGCACAGATACGCAGTATTTT.

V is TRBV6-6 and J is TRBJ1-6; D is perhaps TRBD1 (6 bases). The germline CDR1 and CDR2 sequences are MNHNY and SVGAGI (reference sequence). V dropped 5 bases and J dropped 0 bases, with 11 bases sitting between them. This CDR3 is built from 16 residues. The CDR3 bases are TGTGCCAGCAGTCGACAGGCCAGCTCCTATAATTCACCCCTCCACTTT. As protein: CASSRQASSYNSPLHF.

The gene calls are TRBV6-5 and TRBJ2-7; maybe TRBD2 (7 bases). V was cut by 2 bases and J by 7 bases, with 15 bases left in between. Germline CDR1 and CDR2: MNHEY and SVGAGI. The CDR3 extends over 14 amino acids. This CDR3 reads CASSYGGGSEEQYF. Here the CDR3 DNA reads TGTGCCAGCAGTTACGGGGGGGGCTCTGAAGAGCAGTACTTC.

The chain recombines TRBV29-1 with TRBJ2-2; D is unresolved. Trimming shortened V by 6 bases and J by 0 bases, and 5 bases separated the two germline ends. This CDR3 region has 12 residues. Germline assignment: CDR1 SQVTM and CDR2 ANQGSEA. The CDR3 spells CSVRTNTGELFF. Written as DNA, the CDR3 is TGCAGCGTCCGTACGAACACCGGGGAGCTGTTTTTT.

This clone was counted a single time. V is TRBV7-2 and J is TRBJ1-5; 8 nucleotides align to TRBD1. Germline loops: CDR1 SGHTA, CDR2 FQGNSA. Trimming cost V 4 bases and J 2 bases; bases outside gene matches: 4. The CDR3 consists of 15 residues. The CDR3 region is CASSSQTGGNQPQHF. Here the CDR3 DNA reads TGTGCCAGCAGCTCCCAGACAGGGGGCAATCAGCCCCAGCATTTT.

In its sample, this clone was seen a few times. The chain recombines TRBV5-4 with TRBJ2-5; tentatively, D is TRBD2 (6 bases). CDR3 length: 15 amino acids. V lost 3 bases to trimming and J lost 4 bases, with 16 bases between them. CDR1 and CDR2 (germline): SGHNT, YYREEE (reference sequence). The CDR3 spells CASSYDDRAGETQYF. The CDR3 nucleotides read TGTGCCAGCAGCTACGACGACAGAGCGGGAGAGACCCAGTACTTC.

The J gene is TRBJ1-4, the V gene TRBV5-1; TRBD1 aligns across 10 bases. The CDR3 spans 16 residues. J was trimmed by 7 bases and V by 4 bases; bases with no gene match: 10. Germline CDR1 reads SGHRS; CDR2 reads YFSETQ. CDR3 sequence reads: CASSARQGAKGEKLFF. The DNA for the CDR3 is TGCGCCAGCAGCGCGCGACAGGGGGCGAAGGGTGAAAAACTGTTTTTT.

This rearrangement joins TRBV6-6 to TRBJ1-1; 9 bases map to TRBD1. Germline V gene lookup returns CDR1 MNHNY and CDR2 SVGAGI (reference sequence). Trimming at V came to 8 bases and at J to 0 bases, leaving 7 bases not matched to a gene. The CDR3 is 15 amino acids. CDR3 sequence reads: CASQTGGAVNTEAFF. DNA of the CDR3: TGTGCCAGCCAAACAGGGGGCGCGGTGAACACTGAAGCTTTCTTT.